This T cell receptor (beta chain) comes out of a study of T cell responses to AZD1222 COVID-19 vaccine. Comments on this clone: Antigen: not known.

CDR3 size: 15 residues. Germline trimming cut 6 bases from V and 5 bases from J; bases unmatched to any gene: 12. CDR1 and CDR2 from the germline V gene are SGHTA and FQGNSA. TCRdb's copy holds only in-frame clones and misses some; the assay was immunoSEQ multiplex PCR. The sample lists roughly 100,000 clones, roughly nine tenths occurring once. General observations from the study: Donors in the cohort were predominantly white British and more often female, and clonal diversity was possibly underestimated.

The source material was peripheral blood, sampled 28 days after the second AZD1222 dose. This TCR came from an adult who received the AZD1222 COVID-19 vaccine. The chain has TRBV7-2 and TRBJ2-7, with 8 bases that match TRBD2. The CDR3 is CASSPGSGSPNEQYF. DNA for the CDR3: TGTGCCAGCAGTCCGGGGAGCGGGAGTCCCAACGAGCAGTACTTC.